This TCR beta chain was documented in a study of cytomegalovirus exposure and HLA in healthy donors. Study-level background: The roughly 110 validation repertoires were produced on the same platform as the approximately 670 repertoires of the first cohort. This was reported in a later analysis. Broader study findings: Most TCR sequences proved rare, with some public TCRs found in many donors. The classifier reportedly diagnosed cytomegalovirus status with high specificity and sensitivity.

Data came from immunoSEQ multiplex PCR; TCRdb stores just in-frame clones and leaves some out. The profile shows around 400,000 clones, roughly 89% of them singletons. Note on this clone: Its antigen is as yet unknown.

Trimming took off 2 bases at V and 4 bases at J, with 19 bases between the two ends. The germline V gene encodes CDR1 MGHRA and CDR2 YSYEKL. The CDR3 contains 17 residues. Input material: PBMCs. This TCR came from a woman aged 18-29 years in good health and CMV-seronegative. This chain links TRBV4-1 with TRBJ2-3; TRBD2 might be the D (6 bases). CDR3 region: CASSQSSRGGVADTQYF. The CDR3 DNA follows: TGCGCCAGCAGCCAAAGCTCCCGGGGCGGGGTTGCAGATACGCAGTATTTT.